This T cell receptor beta chain was sequenced for a study of shared clonotypes between healthy human individuals. Background on the study: CD8 memory received one plate per donor, CD8 naive two, CD4 memory three and CD4 naive three.

The authors distributed each subset's genomic DNA evenly over several immunoSEQ plates. Measured with immunoSEQ multiplex PCR; TCRdb has only the in-frame clones, and not every one. The sample lists roughly 2 million clones; 85% to 95% were seen once. Trimming took 4 bases from V and 0 from J; bases not matched to a gene: 8. The germline V gene has CDR1 MGHRA and CDR2 YSYEKL. The CDR3 has 16 amino acids. Study-wide findings and caveats: Measured sharing among donors was expected to vary with sequencing depth. Incompleteness in sorted-subset sequencing, despite large depth, was shown by rarefaction.

As to this clone: Antigen: not known.

Sequenced: naive CD4+ T cells sorted from blood. The subset denotes: CD45RA+ positively selected. The sequence was collected from a man between 18 and 35 years old in good health. The chain has TRBV4-1 and TRBJ2-7, with 8 nucleotides matching TRBD1. CDR3 residues: CASSPIGQGSSYEQYF. In nucleotides, the CDR3 is TGCGCCAGCAGCCCAATTGGACAGGGCAGCTCCTACGAGCAGTACTTC.